This T cell receptor (beta chain) came from a study of beta chain features in type 1 diabetes listed by TCRdb under 2018. For context, the study as a whole: Mean age, gender distribution, total cell number and subset yield were not different between patients and healthy donors. Across all samples, almost 110 million sorted cells were examined, and cell number per subset correlated strongly with RNA yield. In the study, TCRB repertoires of sorted circulating CD4+ T cell subsets from recently diagnosed type 1 diabetes patients were compared with those of matched healthy donors. Whereas all 30 or so donors provided naive and central memory subsets, regulatory and stem cell-like memory subsets were isolated from just 8 patients and roughly 8 healthy donors. What the work shows at the level of the full study, not this receptor alone: Shorter templates might have been favored by PCR, but patient and control samples were amplified and corrected together, so both groups would have been affected equally by any skew. Because small numbers of individuals were included in the HLA sub-analyses, any influence of HLA type on TCRB rearrangement was left unresolved. A moderate but significant shortening of TCRB CDR3 length was observed in type 1 diabetes patients in all four CD4+ subsets. Naive, central memory and regulatory TCRB repertoires appeared to be more similar among patients than among healthy donors. At VDJ recombination sites, patients with type 1 diabetes made fewer insertions and deleted more nucleotides, a pattern implying thymic rearrangement abnormalities. Because cDNA rather than genomic DNA was sequenced, highly expressing activated cells could have been over-represented, although no difference in activation and CD3 levels was found between groups.

From each donor, a single peripheral blood sample of around 120 mL on average was drawn into heparinised tubes. A BD FACSAria II and a panel including CD45RO, CCR7, CD25, CD127, CD95 and CD27 were used to sort naive, central memory, regulatory and stem cell-like memory CD4+ T cells. Every sorted population had a purity above 95%. Right away, PBMCs were isolated by Lymphoprep density gradient centrifugation and were stained directly, with no culture step. Samples were stained and sorted in pairs, with one healthy donor and one patient per experiment, so that batch effects were minimized. All of the isolated RNA was reverse transcribed with the High Capacity cDNA Reverse Transcription Kit, so expressed TCRB transcripts were sequenced. Deep immunoSEQ sequencing was applied to naive, central memory and regulatory T cell samples, giving an average of roughly 3.6 million total reads per sample. After sorted cells were lysed in RLT buffer, RNA was extracted with DNase-treated RNeasy Micro or Mini kits, with the choice depending on cell number. To prevent cross-contamination, every cell subset was processed on its own, while patient and healthy donor samples were processed together. The immunoSEQ multiplex PCR was used to amplify TCRB sequences from cDNA, generating 87-bp fragments that spanned the CDR3 region. Sequencing of the amplicons was done on the Illumina HiSeq platform. On the authors' methods: Synthetic template baselines were used to correct PCR bias computationally, reads within Hamming distance 2 were collapsed, and singletons that could not be merged were discarded. Reads were aligned against IMGT to assign V, D and J genes, CDR3 length and insertions or deletions at six rearrangement sites. Within each subset, clonotype counts were normalized to sorted cell number, and only after that were true diversity and Gini coefficients computed with the tcR R package. Repertoire sharing was quantified using the overlap coefficient calculated on TCRB nucleotide sequences. As a proxy for the pre-selection repertoire, out-of-frame TCRB sequences from naive cells were analyzed. The clones in this table, taken by TCRdb from immuneACCESS, are in-frame only. Not every clone is retained; where verified, under half of the shortfall comes from an unresolved V gene, and the cause of the rest is unknown. V and J calls plus clone size are reproduced from that table; the DNA served to infer D and trimming. Here the sample has under 450,000 clones; approximately 15% occur a single time. The ten largest make up around 0.02% of the sample.

The sample holds a few counts of this clone. The antigen it binds to is not known. Per-base qualities were not stored, and no clone one base away is much larger. Distinct nucleotide sequences in the sample also encode this CDR3. This receptor was identified in a woman between 18 and 29 years old in good health. Sequenced material: naive CD4+ T cells from blood. The sample's cell subset or site label, in plain terms: true naive CD4+ T cells.

The CDR3 region reads CASSPQGYNEQFF. In nucleotide form, the sequence is TGTGCCAGCTCACCTCAGGGATACAATGAGCAGTTCTTC. The chain couples TRBV18 to TRBJ2-1; the D gene is perhaps TRBD1, on 5 matching bases. The CDR3 starts with the cysteine, ends with the phenylalanine, and has 13 residues. The retained sequence is limited to the CDR3, 39 bases, with the frame set at the first base. The germline ends are 7 bases apart after V is trimmed by 3 bases and J by 4 bases. The germline V gene supplies CDR1 KGHSH and CDR2 LQKENI.